These 26 T cell receptor beta chains originate from one sample sequenced in a study of blood T cell repertoires in COVID-19. Sequencing used immunoSEQ multiplex PCR; TCRdb keeps in-frame clones, though not all of them. The table has under 150,000 clones, around 85% seen once. The sample was peripheral blood. These receptors were taken from a human donor in a cohort sampled during active COVID-19.

This clone was counted between two and nine times. The V call is TRBV6-2 or TRBV6-3, the J call TRBJ2-7; TRBD2 matches at 10 bases. Germline V gene sequence: CDR1 MNHEY, CDR2 SVGEGT. The CDR3 has 15 amino acids. The V and J ends lost 0 bases and 3 bases, in that order; junction bases with no gene match: 2. CDR3 loop: CASSYSGLAVYEQYV. The CDR3 DNA reads as TGTGCCAGCAGTTACTCCGGACTAGCGGTCTACGAGCAGTACGTC.

The V call is TRBV15, the J call TRBJ2-1; TRBD1 matches at 9 bases. The CDR3 runs 15 residues. CDR1 is LNHNV, CDR2 YYDKDF, per germline (reference sequence). Trimming took 1 base from V and 7 from J; bases not matched to a gene: 5. CDR3 loop: CATSRAGTGRNEQFF. CDR3 in DNA: TGTGCCACCAGCAGAGCAGGGACAGGGAGAAATGAGCAGTTCTTC.

The V call is TRBV3-1 (or the pseudogene TRBV3-2), the J call TRBJ2-1; D is possibly TRBD1 (7 bases). Trimming shortened V by 1 base and J by 9 bases, and 16 bases separated the two germline ends. The CDR3 length is 15 residues. Germline V lookup: CDR1 LGHDT, CDR2 YNNKEL (reference sequence). The CDR3 sequence: CASSQVTRRGPEQFF. The CDR3 bases are TGTGCCAGCAGCCAAGTGACTAGGAGGGGGCCTGAGCAGTTCTTC.

This clone was counted a few times. The rearrangement links TRBV6-5 to TRBJ1-5, with unresolved D. CDR3 length: 12 amino acids. The V gene's germline CDR1 is MNHEY and CDR2 SVGAGI. The ends were cut back, 8 bases at V and 2 bases at J, with 7 bases in the middle. Here the CDR3 reads CASGQGNQPQHF. The CDR3, as DNA: TGTGCCAGCGGCCAGGGCAATCAGCCCCAGCATTTT.

The chain carries TRBV6-5 and TRBJ1-2; no clear D gene. V dropped 6 bases and J dropped 7 bases, with 15 bases sitting between them. CDR1 and CDR2 (germline): MNHEY, SVGAGI. The CDR3 has 13 amino acids. CDR3 residues: CASSPSLSGGYTF. Here the CDR3 DNA reads TGTGCCAGCAGCCCAAGCCTTTCTGGTGGCTACACCTTC.

This chain connects TRBV12-3 or TRBV12-4 to TRBJ1-2, with TRBD1 as a possible D gene (6 bases). The V gene lost 7 bases and the J gene lost 8 bases, with 17 bases spanning the gap. The CDR3 consists of 13 residues. The CDR3 sequence is CASTGQGSLGYTF. The CDR3 DNA reads TGTGCCAGCACCGGGCAGGGGTCGTTGGGCTACACCTTC.

The CDR3 protein is CASSLGGANYGYTF. In DNA, the CDR3 is TGTGCCAGCAGCTTAGGGGGCGCTAACTATGGCTACACCTTC. The chain links TRBV9 to TRBJ1-2, with 7 bases aligning to TRBD1. After removal of 4 bases from V and 0 bases from J, the junction contained 3 bases not matched to a gene. The germline CDR1 and CDR2 sequences are SGDLS and YYNGEE. There are 14 residues in the CDR3.

J is TRBJ2-5 and V is TRBV2; a possible D gene is TRBD2 (7 bases). V was cut by 3 bases and J by 7 bases, with 15 bases left in between. The germline CDR1 and CDR2 sequences are SNHLY and FYNNEI. The CDR3 contains 14 residues. Written as DNA, the CDR3 is TGTGCCAGCAGTGATCGGCGGGGGCCCATGACCCAGTACTTC. Protein sequence: CASSDRRGPMTQYF.

The genes are TRBV6-2 or TRBV6-3 and TRBJ2-2; a possible D gene is TRBD2 (5 bases). The V gene's germline CDR1 is MNHEY and CDR2 SVGEGT. The V and J ends lost 7 bases and 6 bases respectively, with 12 bases between them. The CDR3 extends over 13 amino acids. The CDR3 nucleotides are TGTGCCAGCACCCCCGGAGGCGCCGGGGAGCTGTTTTTT. Translation gives CASTPGGAGELFF.

The CDR3 loop reads CASSERGDWKNEQFF. The CDR3 DNA sequence: TGTGCCAGCAGCGAACGGGGTGATTGGAAGAATGAGCAGTTCTTC. The chain employs TRBV9 and TRBJ2-1; the D gene is possibly TRBD2 (5 bases). Germline CDR1 is SGDLS and CDR2 is YYNGEE. V was trimmed by 3 bases and J by 7 bases, leaving 17 bases between them. CDR3 length: 15 residues.

The gene calls are TRBV10-1 and TRBJ2-1, with no clear D. CDR1 and CDR2 from the germline V gene are WNHNN and SYGVQD (reference sequence). V lost 6 bases and J 5 bases, leaving 5 bases between the germline ends. The CDR3 has 11 amino acids. In DNA form, the CDR3 reads TGCGCCAGCAGCCAAAACAATGAGCAGTTCTTC. Protein product: CASSQNNEQFF.

This chain joins TRBV7-8 and TRBJ2-2; 9 bases are shared with TRBD2. CDR1 and CDR2 from the germline V gene are SGHVS and FQNEAQ. Trimming at V came to 2 bases and at J to 1 base, leaving 8 bases not matched to a gene. This CDR3 has 18 amino acids. The CDR3 sequence: CASSLLLAGSLNTGELFF. CDR3 coding DNA: TGTGCCAGCAGCTTACTCCTAGCGGGATCCCTGAACACCGGGGAGCTGTTTTTT.

V and J are TRBV5-6 and TRBJ2-5; 7 nucleotides line up with TRBD1. Germline trimming cut 2 bases from V and 4 bases from J; bases unmatched to any gene: 5. There are 14 residues in the CDR3. CDR1 is SGHDT and CDR2 is YYEEEE in the germline V gene. CDR3: CASSLGGRGETQYF. Written as DNA, the CDR3 is TGTGCCAGCAGCTTAGGGGGCCGCGGAGAGACCCAGTACTTC.

The chain couples TRBV19 to TRBJ1-5, with D possibly being TRBD1 (5 bases). The CDR3 is 15 amino acids. Deletions cut 7 bases from V and 1 base from J, with 14 bases between. In germline, CDR1 is LNHDA, CDR2 SQIVND (reference sequence). The CDR3 spells CASKMGPQSNQPQHF. CDR3 bases: TGTGCCAGTAAGATGGGGCCGCAGAGCAATCAGCCCCAGCATTTT.

V and J are TRBV9 and TRBJ1-3; D is undetermined. Trimming shortened V by 0 bases and J by 2 bases, and 9 bases separated the two germline ends. CDR1 is SGDLS, CDR2 YYNGEE, per germline. This CDR3 region has 15 residues. The CDR3 DNA follows: TGTGCCAGCAGCGTAGACGGTCTTACTGGAAACACCATATATTTT. Translated, it gives CASSVDGLTGNTIYF.

V is TRBV5-6 and J is TRBJ1-1; D unclear. Deletions cut 6 bases from V and 3 bases from J, with 15 bases between. The length of the CDR3 is 14 residues. Per germline, CDR1 SGHDT and CDR2 YYEEEE. CDR3 protein: CASTPGRRDTEAFF. The CDR3 region has the DNA TGTGCCAGCACTCCCGGGCGGCGGGACACTGAAGCTTTCTTT. Combining the CDR3 with reference TRBV5-6 and TRBJ1-1 gives the whole variable domain DAGVTQSPTHLIKTRGQQVTLRCSPKSGHDTVSWYQQALGQGPQFIFQYYEEEERQRGNFPDRFSGHQFPNYSSELNVNALLLGDSALYLCASTPGRRDTEAFFGQGTRLTVV.

This chain joins TRBV6-6 and TRBJ1-2, with D unresolved. V dropped 7 bases and J dropped 4 bases, with 7 bases sitting between them. Germline assignment: CDR1 MNHNY and CDR2 SVGAGI (reference sequence). This CDR3 spans 11 amino acids. CDR3 coding DNA: TGTGCCAGCATGTGGGCCTATGGCTACACCTTC. Its translation: CASMWAYGYTF.

This clone showed up just once. The chain has TRBV27 and TRBJ1-1; tentatively, D is TRBD1 (5 bases). Trimming cost V 2 bases and J 3 bases, with 10 bases left between them. This CDR3 contains 14 residues. The germline V gene has CDR1 MNHEY and CDR2 SMNVEV (reference sequence). The CDR3 protein is CASSLLGLDTEAFF. CDR3 bases: TGTGCCAGCAGTTTACTGGGGCTGGACACTGAAGCTTTCTTT.

This chain uses TRBV19 with TRBJ2-3; no firm D call. V was trimmed by 4 bases and J by 4 bases, leaving 12 bases between them. Germline CDR1 and CDR2: LNHDA and SQIVND (reference sequence). This CDR3 region has 14 residues. Here the CDR3 reads CASSTKLGPDTQYF. CDR3 in DNA: TGTGCCAGTAGTACCAAACTTGGGCCAGATACGCAGTATTTT. Full variable domain (rest looked up from reference TRBV19 and TRBJ2-3): DGGITQSPKYLFRKEGQNVTLSCEQNLNHDAMYWYRQDPGQGLRLIYYSQIVNDFQKGDIAEGYSVSREKKESFPLTVTSAQKNPTAFYLCASSTKLGPDTQYFGPGTRLTVL.

The chain is built from TRBV12-5 and TRBJ2-2; 9 bases fit TRBD2. The CDR3 is made up of 16 amino acids. Trimming removed 0 bases from V and 6 bases from J; junction bases left unmatched: 5. Germline assignment: CDR1 LGHNT and CDR2 FRNRAP. The CDR3 spells CASGLVQAGGPGELFF. CDR3 nucleotides: TGTGCTAGTGGTTTGGTACAGGCGGGGGGGCCCGGGGAGCTGTTTTTT.

The chain employs TRBV21-1 and TRBJ2-2; TRBD2 is the table's D call and was not checked against the DNA. TRBV21-1 is a listed pseudogene. This CDR3 is built from 13 residues. CDR3 sequence: CASTGANTGELFF. As DNA, the CDR3 is TGTGCCAGCACGGGGGCGAACACCGGGGAGCTGTTTTTT.

In the case of this clone: This specimen includes other DNA sequences encoding the same CDR3. V usage is TRBV9 and J usage is TRBJ1-2; 7 bases fit TRBD1. The CDR3 length is 13 residues. Germline V gene lookup returns CDR1 SGDLS and CDR2 YYNGEE. The ends lost 3 bases at V and 4 bases at J; junction bases unmatched: 3. The CDR3 sequence is CASSAGQTYGYTF. CDR3 nucleotides: TGTGCCAGCAGCGCGGGACAGACCTATGGCTACACCTTC.

The rearrangement uses TRBV18 and TRBJ2-2; TRBD2 agrees at 7 bases. CDR3 size: 15 residues. The germline V gene encodes CDR1 KGHSH and CDR2 LQKENI. With V trimmed by 6 bases and J by 4 bases, 8 bases remained unmatched. The chain's CDR3 is CASSERGAATGELFF. The CDR3 region has the DNA TGTGCCAGCTCGGAGCGGGGAGCGGCCACCGGGGAGCTGTTTTTT.

The J gene is TRBJ1-2, the V gene TRBV5-6, with 9 bases lining up with TRBD1. Looked up from germline, CDR1 is SGHDT and CDR2 is YYEEEE. V trimming: 4 bases; J trimming: 5 bases; junction bases outside the gene matches: 6. CDR3 length: 14 amino acids. The CDR3 spells CASSPGTGMYGYTF. CDR3 coding DNA: TGTGCCAGCAGCCCCGGGACAGGGATGTATGGCTACACCTTC.

A single count supports this clone. V and J are TRBV7-2 and TRBJ2-5; 7 bases match TRBD2. There are 14 residues in the CDR3. Germline V gene data show CDR1 as SGHTA and CDR2 as FQGNSA. The V gene end was trimmed by 2 bases and the J gene end by 1 base; junction bases not matched to a gene: 1. CDR3 bases: TGTGCCAGCAGCTTAATAGCGGGCCAAGAGACCCAGTACTTC. Residues: CASSLIAGQETQYF.

V gene TRBV12-3 or TRBV12-4 combines with J gene TRBJ2-3; 7 bases are a match to TRBD2. The CDR3 spans 13 residues. V shed 8 bases and J 6 bases; nucleotides not matched to a gene: 8. CDR3 coding DNA: TGTGCCAGCCCCGGGACCGGGGGGGATACGCAGTATTTT. It translates to CASPGTGGDTQYF.